Sequencing of this T cell receptor beta chain was carried out in a study of T-cell reconstitution after alpha-beta-depleted transplantation in children. Preparation of the TCRbeta library involved a method that used unique molecular identifiers. From the PCR reads, TCRdb called clonotypes with MiXCR, one entry per CDR3 protein. The sample records about 600,000 distinct CDR3 sequences, more than 9% being singletons. CDR1 MNHEY and CDR2 SMNVEV come from the germline V gene (reference sequence). This CDR3 contains 14 residues. Trimming cost V 8 bases and J 4 bases, with 15 bases left between them. In its sample, this clonotype was seen many times.

Sequenced here: PBMCs from the stem cell graft donor, sampled from the stem cell graft. The clonotype was recovered from a human donor who donated a stem cell graft to a child with acute myeloid leukemia. V gene TRBV27 combines with J gene TRBJ1-5, with D hard to call. CDR3: CASGTTPGNQPQHF. CDR3 sequence (DNA): TGTGCCAGCGGCACAACGCCGGGGAATCAGCCCCAGCATTTT.